This TCR beta chain was recorded in a study of blood T cell repertoires in COVID-19 (TCRdb year 2020). In terms of the full investigation: Collaborator samples came from the United States, Italy and Spain and covered acute and convalescent phases of COVID-19. The prospective study material was composed of cDNA or gDNA derived from T cells, B-cell-depleted T cells, or PBMCs. The dataset comprised deeply sampled blood TCRbeta repertoires from subjects exposed to, actively infected with, or recovered from COVID-19. The repertoires were released in a freely available public database meant as a resource for research on the immune response to SARS-CoV-2. Samples were obtained from the ongoing ImmuneRACE study (first 160 participants) and from about 1,300 subjects provided by 6 global collaborators. The sample metadata nearly always contained a de-identified subject ID, COVID-19 status, age in years and sex. Where HLA class I and class II types were available, the types were taken from metadata supplied by the sample provider, not from assay-based typing. Points the paper makes about the study in general: The amount of clinical and demographic metadata varied by source and participant and was provided uncurated.

TCRbeta CDR3 regions were amplified from genomic DNA using the immunoSEQ Assay, a bias-controlled multiplex PCR. The paper's data handling went like this. Nucleated cell counts per sample were estimated from amplification of reference gene primers within the assay. To quantify the absolute abundance of each unique TCRbeta CDR3 rearrangement, sequence reads were collapsed and filtered. For each sample, productive Simpson clonality was calculated as the square root of Simpson's diversity index over productive rearrangements. This is the immuneACCESS table as TCRdb keeps it, with only in-frame sequences that have V and J called. A part of the clones is gone; compared with another copy, unresolved V genes explain less than half, and the rest is unexplained. V and J calls and clone size come straight from that table; D and trimming were deduced from the DNA. Present in this sample are about 160,000 clones, 81% of which were seen just once. The ten largest clones represent about 5.8% of the sample.

Participants in the prospective study were aged roughly 18 to 100 years, lived in 20 to 30 United States geographic areas, and enrolled through a virtual design. Cohort assignment in the prospective study relied on participant-reported clinical history from a screening survey and a study questionnaire. Mobile phlebotomists in the prospective study collected whole blood, serum and a nasopharyngeal or oropharyngeal swab from every participant. Prospective study participants could optionally give additional blood draws and questionnaires over an approximately two-month period. Before DNA extraction, prospective study blood samples were shipped either frozen or at room temperature. To note about this clone: No antigen is known for it. The input lacks base qualities; no much larger clone sits a single base away.

Relative to germline, V is 3 bases shorter and J is 1 base shorter, with 12 bases between their ends. The germline V gene encodes CDR1 SEHNR and CDR2 FQNEAQ (reference sequence). The CDR3 has 15 amino acids, counting the end cysteine and phenylalanine. This entry keeps only the CDR3 DNA: 45 bases, framed from base 1. Rearrangement joined TRBV7-9 to TRBJ2-5; tentative D gene TRBD2, with 6 bases matching. Sequencing used PBMCs or T cells enriched from blood (not recorded which). The receptor was isolated from a middle-aged woman with acute COVID-19. CDR3 reads: CASSFLSGRQETQYF. The DNA sequence is TGTGCCAGCAGCTTTCTCAGCGGGCGCCAAGAGACCCAGTACTTC.